Listed below are T cell receptor beta chains from one sample, sequenced in a study of blood T cell repertoires in COVID-19. Assay: immunoSEQ multiplex PCR; the TCRdb copy retains only in-frame clones and omits some. The sample carries approximately 200,000 clones, 75% to 90% recorded once. Sequencing input: PBMCs or T cells enriched from blood (not recorded which). Receptors originate from a man aged 25 to 40 who had recovered from COVID-19. CDR3s include the opening cysteine and the closing phenylalanine or tryptophan. Each record gives: J gene, V gene, clone size, D gene, CDR3 DNA, CDR3 protein. A D gene is named only where the DNA matches it firmly. Clone sizes are given selectively: once, few, many, or a class where the clone is expanded.

J gene: TRBJ2-7
V gene: TRBV2
clone size: NA
D gene: NA
CDR3 DNA: TGTGCCAGCAGACTAGACTATTCCTACGAGCAGTACTTC
CDR3 protein: CASRLDYSYEQYF

J gene: TRBJ2-5
V gene: TRBV28
clone size: NA
D gene: TRBD1
CDR3 DNA: TGTGCCAGCAGTCCCTCGACAGGGGGATTACAAGAGACCCAGTACTTC
CDR3 protein: CASSPSTGGLQETQYF

J gene: TRBJ1-1
V gene: TRBV29-1
clone size: NA
D gene: NA
CDR3 DNA: TGCAGCGTTGAAGCTAGGGAGCTTGAAGCTTTCTTT
CDR3 protein: CSVEARELEAFF

J gene: TRBJ2-7
V gene: TRBV10-2
clone size: once
D gene: NA
CDR3 DNA: TGCGCCAGCAGTGGGGCAGGGGCCTCCTACGAGCAGTACTTC
CDR3 protein: CASSGAGASYEQYF

J gene: TRBJ2-5
V gene: TRBV6-2/TRBV6-3
clone size: NA
D gene: NA
CDR3 DNA: TGTGCCAGCAGTTACCCAGGTGGAGGCGAGGGGACCCAGTACTTC
CDR3 protein: CASSYPGGGEGTQYF

J gene: TRBJ2-1
V gene: TRBV6-6
clone size: NA
D gene: TRBD2
CDR3 DNA: TGTGCCAGCAGTGGCGGTAGCGGGAGGTTGTACAATGAGCAGTTCTTC
CDR3 protein: CASSGGSGRLYNEQFF

J gene: TRBJ2-7
V gene: TRBV30
clone size: NA
D gene: NA
CDR3 DNA: TGTGCCTGGAAAAAAGGGGTTGATGGCGAGCAGTACTTC
CDR3 protein: CAWKKGVDGEQYF

J gene: TRBJ2-7
V gene: TRBV28
clone size: NA
D gene: NA
CDR3 DNA: TGTGCCAGCAGTCTCGGGACATCGGCCTACGAGCAGTACTTC
CDR3 protein: CASSLGTSAYEQYF

J gene: TRBJ2-2
V gene: TRBV4-2
clone size: once
D gene: NA
CDR3 DNA: TGTGCCAGCAGCCAAGATCAAGCCCCCGGGGAGCTGTTTTTT
CDR3 protein: CASSQDQAPGELFF

J gene: TRBJ1-1
V gene: TRBV29-1
clone size: once
D gene: TRBD1
CDR3 DNA: TGCAGCGTTGAAGATTGGGGTCCCGGGACAGAGAACACTGAAGCTTTCTTT
CDR3 protein: CSVEDWGPGTENTEAFF

J gene: TRBJ2-1
V gene: TRBV12-3/TRBV12-4
clone size: NA
D gene: NA
CDR3 DNA: TGTGCCAGCAGTTTCGGGGTTTACAATGAGCAGTTCTTC
CDR3 protein: CASSFGVYNEQFF

J gene: TRBJ1-2
V gene: TRBV25-1
clone size: once
D gene: NA
CDR3 DNA: TGTGCCAGCAGTGAAATGGCAGGGAAGGATGGCTACACCTTC
CDR3 protein: CASSEMAGKDGYTF

J gene: TRBJ2-1
V gene: TRBV2
clone size: NA
D gene: TRBD2
CDR3 DNA: TGTGCCAGCAGTGAGCAGCTAGCGGAATACAATGAGCAGTTCTTC
CDR3 protein: CASSEQLAEYNEQFF

J gene: TRBJ2-7
V gene: TRBV28
clone size: NA
D gene: TRBD1
CDR3 DNA: TGTGCCAGCAGGAGAGGACAGGGGCACGAGCAGTACTTC
CDR3 protein: CASRRGQGHEQYF

J gene: TRBJ2-1
V gene: TRBV30
clone size: NA
D gene: NA
CDR3 DNA: TGTGCCTGGAACCCCGACTCCAGCTCCTACAATGAGCAGTTCTTC
CDR3 protein: CAWNPDSSSYNEQFF

J gene: TRBJ1-4
V gene: TRBV19
clone size: NA
D gene: NA
CDR3 DNA: TGTGCCAGTAGTATATCGTTGAATGAAAAACTGTTTTTT
CDR3 protein: CASSISLNEKLFF

J gene: TRBJ2-1
V gene: TRBV27
clone size: NA
D gene: NA
CDR3 DNA: TGTGCCAGCAGTTTATCGGGGGTCGGACTAACCCGGATTGTCTCCTACAATGAGCAGTTCTTC
CDR3 protein: CASSLSGVGLTRIVSYNEQFF

J gene: TRBJ2-3
V gene: TRBV9
clone size: NA
D gene: NA
CDR3 DNA: TGTGCCAGCAGCGTAGTCCCCTCGGGACTGACCACCAGCACAGATACGCAGTATTTT
CDR3 protein: CASSVVPSGLTTSTDTQYF

J gene: TRBJ2-7
V gene: TRBV15
clone size: NA
D gene: NA
CDR3 DNA: TGTGCCACCAGCAGAGATGCAGGCAACTCCTACGAGCAGTACTTC
CDR3 protein: CATSRDAGNSYEQYF

J gene: TRBJ1-2
V gene: TRBV2
clone size: NA
D gene: NA
CDR3 DNA: TGTGCCAGTTCCTTGGCGGGAAACTATGGCTACACCTTC
CDR3 protein: CASSLAGNYGYTF

J gene: TRBJ2-1
V gene: TRBV7-9
clone size: NA
D gene: NA
CDR3 DNA: TGTGCCAGCAGCTCCGAAACAGCTTACTCCTACAATGAGCAGTTCTTC
CDR3 protein: CASSSETAYSYNEQFF

J gene: TRBJ2-4
V gene: TRBV5-1
clone size: NA
D gene: TRBD2
CDR3 DNA: TGCGCCAGCAGCCCCGACGCGACTAGCCATCAGTACTTC
CDR3 protein: CASSPDATSHQYF

J gene: TRBJ2-3
V gene: TRBV7-6
clone size: NA
D gene: TRBD2
CDR3 DNA: TGTGCCAGCAGCACGATAGGGGAGTTAGCGGGGGCCACAGATACGCAGTATTTT
CDR3 protein: CASSTIGELAGATDTQYF

J gene: TRBJ2-3
V gene: TRBV5-1
clone size: NA
D gene: NA
CDR3 DNA: TGCGCCAGCAGCATAGGACTATTTACAGATACGCAGTATTTT
CDR3 protein: CASSIGLFTDTQYF

J gene: TRBJ1-3
V gene: TRBV30
clone size: NA
D gene: TRBD1
CDR3 DNA: TGTGCCTGGGGGCAAGGGGGCTCGGGAAACACCATATATTTT
CDR3 protein: CAWGQGGSGNTIYF

J gene: TRBJ2-1
V gene: TRBV4-1
clone size: NA
D gene: TRBD2
CDR3 DNA: TGCGCCAGCAGCCAAGAGGCGACTAGCGGGAGGGGTGAGCAGTTCTTC
CDR3 protein: CASSQEATSGRGEQFF

J gene: TRBJ1-1
V gene: TRBV19
clone size: NA
D gene: TRBD1
CDR3 DNA: TGTGCCAGTAGTATAAGCGGACAGGATGAAGCTTTCTTT
CDR3 protein: CASSISGQDEAFF

J gene: TRBJ2-5
V gene: TRBV20-1
clone size: NA
D gene: NA
CDR3 DNA: TGCAGTGCCGAAGGACAGGAGACCCAGTACTTC
CDR3 protein: CSAEGQETQYF

J gene: TRBJ2-7
V gene: TRBV11-2
clone size: NA
D gene: NA
CDR3 DNA: TGTGCCAGCAGCTCCAGCTCCTACGAGCAGTACTTC
CDR3 protein: CASSSSSYEQYF

J gene: TRBJ2-3
V gene: TRBV6-4
clone size: NA
D gene: TRBD1
CDR3 DNA: TGTGCCAGCAGTGACTCCGGACAGGGTGGAGATACGCAGTATTTT
CDR3 protein: CASSDSGQGGDTQYF

J gene: TRBJ2-3
V gene: TRBV18
clone size: NA
D gene: NA
CDR3 DNA: TGTGCCAGCTCACCAAAGACAGGAAGCCCTAGCACAGATACGCAGTATTTT
CDR3 protein: CASSPKTGSPSTDTQYF

J gene: TRBJ1-2
V gene: TRBV20-1
clone size: NA
D gene: TRBD1
CDR3 DNA: TGCAGTGCTCGGGACAGGGACTACACCTTC
CDR3 protein: CSARDRDYTF

J gene: TRBJ1-1
V gene: TRBV30
clone size: NA
D gene: NA
CDR3 DNA: TGTGCCTGGAGAGAGGACAAGAACACTGAAGCTTTCTTT
CDR3 protein: CAWREDKNTEAFF

J gene: TRBJ2-7
V gene: TRBV6-1
clone size: NA
D gene: NA
CDR3 DNA: TGTGCCAGCAGTGGCATACTTACCGGGATTTCCTACGAGCAGTACTTC
CDR3 protein: CASSGILTGISYEQYF

J gene: TRBJ1-1
V gene: TRBV5-1
clone size: NA
D gene: TRBD1
CDR3 DNA: TGCGCCAGCAGCTTACAGGGGGCGAATACTGAAGCTTTCTTT
CDR3 protein: CASSLQGANTEAFF

J gene: TRBJ2-1
V gene: TRBV4-3
clone size: NA
D gene: TRBD2
CDR3 DNA: TGCGCCAGCAGCCAACTAGCGGGGAGCGATGAGCAGTTCTTC
CDR3 protein: CASSQLAGSDEQFF

J gene: TRBJ1-5
V gene: TRBV19
clone size: NA
D gene: TRBD1
CDR3 DNA: TGTGCCAGTAGTATTATTACTACAGGGGATCAGCCCCAGCATTTT
CDR3 protein: CASSIITTGDQPQHF

J gene: TRBJ2-3
V gene: TRBV19
clone size: NA
D gene: TRBD2
CDR3 DNA: TGTGCCAGTAGTGCCAGACTAGCGGGAGAGGAAGATACGCAGTATTTT
CDR3 protein: CASSARLAGEEDTQYF

J gene: TRBJ1-1
V gene: TRBV7-2
clone size: NA
D gene: NA
CDR3 DNA: TGTGCCAGCAGCTTAGTGGGGGGACTGAACACTGAAGCTTTCTTT
CDR3 protein: CASSLVGGLNTEAFF

J gene: TRBJ2-2
V gene: TRBV7-6
clone size: NA
D gene: TRBD1
CDR3 DNA: TGTGCCAGCAGCTTTGCCGGGACAGAGATAACCGGGGAGCTGTTTTTT
CDR3 protein: CASSFAGTEITGELFF

J gene: TRBJ2-7
V gene: TRBV6-5
clone size: NA
D gene: NA
CDR3 DNA: TGTGCCAGCAGTAAGACGGAGACCTACGAGCAGTACTTC
CDR3 protein: CASSKTETYEQYF

J gene: TRBJ1-1
V gene: TRBV19
clone size: few
D gene: TRBD1
CDR3 DNA: TGTGCCAGTAGTATAGGAGACAGGGGTGAAGCTTTCTTT
CDR3 protein: CASSIGDRGEAFF

J gene: TRBJ1-1
V gene: TRBV5-1
clone size: NA
D gene: TRBD1
CDR3 DNA: TGCGCCAGCACCGCAGGGGGTGGGTTGAACACTGAAGCTTTCTTT
CDR3 protein: CASTAGGGLNTEAFF

J gene: TRBJ2-2
V gene: TRBV10-3
clone size: NA
D gene: TRBD2
CDR3 DNA: TGTGCCATCACTAGAAAGCGGGAGATTGCCACCGGGGAGCTGTTTTTT
CDR3 protein: CAITRKREIATGELFF

J gene: TRBJ2-7
V gene: TRBV4-1
clone size: once
D gene: NA
CDR3 DNA: TGCGCCAGCAGCCTGGGGGGCGGGGGACTCTACGAGCAGTACTTC
CDR3 protein: CASSLGGGGLYEQYF

J gene: TRBJ2-7
V gene: TRBV7-9
clone size: NA
D gene: TRBD2
CDR3 DNA: TGTGCCAGCAGCAATCCGGGGAGGGCTCTAGAGCAGTACTTC
CDR3 protein: CASSNPGRALEQYF

J gene: TRBJ2-5
V gene: TRBV2
clone size: NA
D gene: TRBD2
CDR3 DNA: TGTGCCAGCAGTGAAGGTCCTAGCGGGAGTGGAGAGACCCAGTACTTC
CDR3 protein: CASSEGPSGSGETQYF